Listed below are T cell receptor beta chains from one sample, sequenced in a study of T cells after yellow fever vaccination. TCRdb reprocessed the 5' RACE reads with MiXCR, giving one entry per CDR3 protein. The table records over 150,000 distinct CDR3 sequences, roughly 6.2% of them present only once. The source was CD4+ T cells sorted from PBMCs, collected on the day of the first yellow fever vaccination. These TCRs come from a man aged 18 to 30 who received the YFV17D yellow fever vaccine. Each CDR3 is given with its conserved first and last residue. A D gene is named only where the DNA matches it firmly. Expanded clones are given a class, and other clones once, few, many or no size at all.

CASSRPLGGGGYTDTQYF TGTGCCAGCAGTCGTCCCCTAGGGGGCGGGGGCTACACAGATACGCAGTATTTT TRBV2 - TRBJ2-3 -
CASRRRTENTEAFF TGTGCCAGCAGGCGCCGGACGGAGAACACTGAAGCTTTCTTT TRBV7-9 many TRBJ1-1 -
CASSPTRQMNQPQHF TGTGCCAGCAGTCCCACGCGACAGATGAATCAGCCCCAGCATTTT TRBV12-3/TRBV12-4 few TRBJ1-5 -
CASSVAGTGLYTEAFF TGTGCCAGCAGCGTAGCCGGGACAGGTCTTTACACTGAAGCTTTCTTT TRBV7-9 - TRBJ1-1 TRBD1
CASRAQTLGDEAFF TGTGCCAGCAGGGCGCAAACTCTGGGGGATGAAGCTTTCTTT TRBV2 many TRBJ1-1 -
CASSFLVVNTEAFF TGTGCCAGCAGCTTCCTAGTAGTGAACACTGAAGCTTTCTTT TRBV7-2 - TRBJ1-1 -
CASSSPLAGDQETQYF TGTGCCAGCAGCTCCCCTCTAGCGGGGGACCAAGAGACCCAGTACTTC TRBV11-2 few TRBJ2-5 TRBD2
CASSLVGGRVRETQYF TGTGCCAGCAGCCTAGTGGGAGGTCGGGTACGAGAGACCCAGTACTTC TRBV7-2 many TRBJ2-5 -
CASSGLNYGYTF TGTGCCAGCAGTGGATTAAACTATGGCTACACCTTC TRBV6-5 many TRBJ1-2 -
CASSPRRVVGETQYF TGTGCCAGCTCACCACGTCGAGTGGTCGGTGAGACCCAGTACTTC TRBV18 - TRBJ2-5 -
CASSETGGYIQYF TGTGCCAGCAGCGAGACAGGGGGCTACATTCAGTACTTC TRBV12-3/TRBV12-4 many TRBJ2-4 TRBD1
CASSQVLGRFTSGYGYTF TGCGCCAGCAGCCAAGTATTAGGCAGGTTTACAAGTGGCTATGGCTACACCTTC TRBV4-1 - TRBJ1-2 -
CSARATTGINEQFF TGCAGTGCTAGAGCGACGACAGGGATTAATGAGCAGTTCTTC TRBV20-1 many TRBJ2-1 TRBD1
CASSLRRVENSPLHF TGTGCCAGCAGCTTAAGGAGGGTGGAAAATTCACCCCTCCACTTT TRBV11-2 - TRBJ1-6 -
CASSVQLNTEAFF TGTGCCAGCAGCGTACAGTTGAACACTGAAGCTTTCTTT TRBV9 - TRBJ1-1 -